The 15 T cell receptor beta chains below were found in one sample sequenced in a study of cytomegalovirus exposure and HLA in healthy donors. Assay: immunoSEQ multiplex PCR; the TCRdb copy retains only in-frame clones and omits some. The profile shows about 130,000 clones, approximately 89% of them singletons. The sample consisted of PBMCs. The receptors originated from a man aged 25 to 45 in good health and CMV-seronegative.

CDR3 loop: CASTRGRNTEAFF. In DNA form, the CDR3 reads TGTGCCAGCACCAGGGGTAGGAACACTGAAGCTTTCTTT. The gene calls are TRBV6-5 and TRBJ1-1; TRBD1 might be the D (6 bases). This CDR3 has 13 amino acids. The V gene's germline CDR1 is MNHEY and CDR2 SVGAGI. V lost 7 bases, J lost 1 base, and 10 bases lay in between.

This clone was counted between two and nine times. The chain joins TRBV2 to TRBJ2-1, with 8 bases lining up with TRBD1. The germline gives CDR1 SNHLY, CDR2 FYNNEI. With 3 bases clipped from V and 9 bases from J, the junction kept 7 bases outside the gene matches. The CDR3 spans 14 residues. This CDR3 is CASSDSPGGLEQFF. For the CDR3, the DNA is TGTGCCAGCAGTGATTCACCAGGGGGCCTTGAGCAGTTCTTC.

The chain joins TRBV18 to TRBJ2-7, with 7 bases that match TRBD1. The V gene end was trimmed by 6 bases and the J gene end by 5 bases; junction bases not matched to a gene: 10. This CDR3 region has 14 residues. Germline CDR1 is KGHSH and CDR2 is LQKENI. The CDR3 protein is CASSPGTADHEQYF. The CDR3 DNA reads TGTGCCAGCTCCCCCGGGACAGCTGATCACGAGCAGTACTTC.

The rearrangement uses TRBV7-6 and TRBJ2-1; the D gene is possibly TRBD2 (7 bases). Trimming cost V 2 bases and J 5 bases, with 19 bases left between them. This CDR3 is built from 17 residues. Germline assignment: CDR1 SGHVS and CDR2 FNYEAQ. CDR3 bases: TGTGCCAGCAGCTTACGGGGAGGGGGACCAGAGGACAATGAGCAGTTCTTC. Translating it yields CASSLRGGGPEDNEQFF.

The genes are TRBV5-4 and TRBJ2-1; 11 nucleotides line up with TRBD2. The CDR3 is 16 amino acids. The J segment lost 2 bases and the V segment lost 3 bases, leaving 4 bases of the junction unmatched. The germline V gene encodes CDR1 SGHNT and CDR2 YYREEE (reference sequence). CDR3 protein: CASSYIAGGPYNEQFF. In DNA form, the CDR3 reads TGTGCCAGCAGCTACATAGCGGGGGGGCCCTACAATGAGCAGTTCTTC.

The chain carries TRBV6-5 and TRBJ1-2; maybe TRBD1 (5 bases). Germline CDR1 is MNHEY and CDR2 is SVGAGI. CDR3 length equals 13 residues. V lost 7 bases and J lost 5, with 14 bases in between. The CDR3 bases are TGTGCCAGCACCCAACTGAAGGGGTATGGCTACACCTTC. Translated: CASTQLKGYGYTF.

The gene calls are TRBV5-1 and TRBJ2-5; unclear D gene. Trimming took 1 base from V and 1 from J, leaving 11 bases between them. Germline CDR1 and CDR2: SGHRS and YFSETQ. This CDR3 is built from 15 residues. The CDR3 here is CASSLRHSSQETQYF. DNA for the CDR3: TGCGCCAGCAGCTTGAGACATTCTTCCCAAGAGACCCAGTACTTC.

The chain uses TRBV6-5 and TRBJ2-5; 13 positions agree with TRBD2. This CDR3 has 15 residues. The V gene's germline CDR1 is MNHEY and CDR2 SVGAGI. The J segment lost 7 bases and the V segment lost 5 bases, leaving 7 bases of the junction unmatched. CDR3 region: CASSKLAGGSRTQYF. CDR3 DNA: TGTGCCAGCAGTAAACTAGCGGGGGGGTCCCGGACCCAGTACTTC.

This clone has only one observation. V gene TRBV4-1 combines with J gene TRBJ2-5; D possibly corresponds to TRBD1 (7 bases). The CDR3 covers 16 residues. Germline lookup yields CDR1 MGHRA and CDR2 YSYEKL. Trimming left V 0 bases short and J 3 bases short, with 14 bases between. The CDR3 protein is CASSQDPPGGKETQYF. The CDR3 DNA reads as TGCGCCAGCAGCCAAGATCCGCCAGGGGGGAAAGAGACCCAGTACTTC.

The chain is built from TRBV4-3 and TRBJ1-5; 10 bases line up with TRBD1. The germline V gene has CDR1 LGHNA and CDR2 YSLEER. This CDR3 region has 14 residues. The junction had 3 bases not matched to a gene; V was cut back by 4 bases and J by 6 bases. The CDR3 protein is CASSPTGGSQPQHF. The CDR3, as DNA: TGCGCCAGCAGCCCGACAGGGGGCAGTCAGCCCCAGCATTTT.

V usage is TRBV6-5 and J usage is TRBJ1-5; 7 nucleotides agree with TRBD1. V gave up 6 bases and J gave up 1 base; unmatched junction bases: 6. This CDR3 has 15 residues. Germline V gene data show CDR1 as MNHEY and CDR2 as SVGAGI. CDR3 in DNA: TGTGCCAGCAGGAGGCACAGGGGAAGCAATCAGCCCCAGCATTTT. Protein sequence: CASRRHRGSNQPQHF.

V usage is TRBV15 and J usage is TRBJ2-2, with TRBD2 as a possible D gene (5 bases). Trimming stripped 1 base from V and 4 bases from J, with 13 bases between. The CDR3 has 16 residues. From germline, CDR1 is LNHNV and CDR2 YYDKDF (reference sequence). The CDR3 nucleotides are TGTGCCACCAGCAGAGGGACCGGGGTGGGCACCGGGGAGCTGTTTTTT. Residues: CATSRGTGVGTGELFF.

Written as DNA, the CDR3 is TGTGCCAGCAGCGAAACTACGACAGGGGACAGCCGTGAAGCTTTCTTT. Amino acids: CASSETTTGDSREAFF. The V gene is TRBV7-9, the J gene TRBJ1-1; TRBD1 matches 8 bases. CDR1 is SEHNR and CDR2 is FQNEAQ in the germline V gene (reference sequence). The J segment lost 7 bases and the V segment lost 5 bases, leaving 15 bases of the junction unmatched. The CDR3 runs to 16 residues.

This clone has a count of ten or more. The chain uses TRBV6-4 and TRBJ2-1; 10 positions match TRBD2. The V gene's germline CDR1 is MRHNA and CDR2 SNTAGT. The CDR3 contains 15 residues. J lost 6 bases, V lost 3 bases, and 5 bases had no gene match. CDR3 in amino acids: CASSERTSGLNEQFF. In DNA form, the CDR3 reads TGTGCCAGCAGTGAAAGGACTAGCGGCCTCAATGAGCAGTTCTTC.

The rearrangement uses TRBV18 and TRBJ2-5, with D perhaps matching TRBD1 (6 bases). V was shortened by 3 bases and J by 4 bases, with 15 bases between the two germline ends. This CDR3 comprises 15 residues. Germline CDR1 is KGHSH and CDR2 is LQKENI. CDR3 amino acids: CASSPGGRVGETQYF. Here the CDR3 DNA reads TGTGCCAGCTCACCTGGGGGCAGGGTAGGAGAGACCCAGTACTTC.